The 20 T cell receptor beta chains given below trace back to one sample, sequenced in a study of OX40 agonist ivuxolimab in advanced cancers. Method: immunoSEQ multiplex PCR; TCRdb's copy keeps in-frame clones and lacks some. In the table there are over 65,000 clones, roughly 80% of which are singletons. The sample consisted of CD4+ or CD8+ T cells sorted from blood, taken in a trial of the OX40 agonist ivuxolimab. Receptor source: an adult with an advanced solid tumor such as melanoma, head and neck, liver or kidney cancer.

The chain links TRBV5-1 to TRBJ1-6, with 8 bases fitting TRBD1. V dropped 1 base and J dropped 5; count of bases not matched to a gene: 8. Germline V gene data show CDR1 as SGHRS and CDR2 as YFSETQ. The CDR3 is 17 amino acids. The CDR3 sequence is CASSLSGTGGDNSPLHF. DNA of the CDR3: TGCGCCAGCAGCTTGTCGGGGACAGGAGGGGATAATTCACCCCTCCACTTT.

The rearrangement joins TRBV29-1 to TRBJ2-2; TRBD2 aligns across 8 bases. The germline gives CDR1 SQVTM, CDR2 ANQGSEA. J lost 0 bases, V lost 6 bases, and 3 bases had no gene match. The CDR3 loop spans 14 amino acids. The CDR3 reads CSVRLASNTGELFF. The CDR3 DNA is TGCAGCGTAAGACTAGCGTCGAACACCGGGGAGCTGTTTTTT.

The J gene is TRBJ2-2, the V gene TRBV5-1; possibly TRBD1 for D (6 bases). The CDR3 consists of 16 residues. The germline gives CDR1 SGHRS, CDR2 YFSETQ. V was clipped by 4 bases and J by 1 base, with 14 bases between them. CDR3 in amino acids: CASSTDRPGNTGELFF. In DNA form, the CDR3 reads TGCGCCAGCAGCACCGACAGGCCTGGGAACACCGGGGAGCTGTTTTTT.

The chain couples TRBV6-5 to TRBJ2-1; D unresolved. V was cut by 7 bases and J by 5 bases, with 6 bases left in between. This CDR3 is 11 amino acids long. CDR1 is MNHEY, CDR2 SVGAGI, per germline. The CDR3 nucleotides are TGTGCCAGCACTCGGGACAATGAGCAGTTCTTC. Translated: CASTRDNEQFF.

The chain recombines TRBV4-2 with TRBJ1-6; D not resolved. There are 13 residues in the CDR3. Trimming cost V 0 bases and J 8 bases, with 5 bases left between them. Per germline, CDR1 LGHNA and CDR2 YNFKEQ. The CDR3 DNA follows: TGTGCCAGCAGCCAAGAACGGTATTCACCCCTCCACTTT. Translation: CASSQERYSPLHF.

The V and J genes are TRBV6-1 and TRBJ1-2, with D unclear. The CDR3 length is 13 residues. Trimming took 4 bases from V and 4 from J, leaving 10 bases between them. Per the germline V gene, CDR1 is MNHNS and CDR2 is SASEGT. The CDR3 DNA reads TGTGCCAGCAGTGTTGACGGGCTCTATGGCTACACCTTC. Translated, it gives CASSVDGLYGYTF.

The V call is TRBV10-3, the J call TRBJ2-3, with 7 bases that match TRBD1. Germline V gene sequence: CDR1 ENHRY, CDR2 SYGVKD. V trimming: 10 bases; J trimming: 3 bases; junction bases outside the gene matches: 10. CDR3 length: 14 residues. The CDR3 DNA follows: TGTGCCACCACAGGGGTTACGGTGACAGATACGCAGTATTTT. Amino acid sequence: CATTGVTVTDTQYF.

The rearrangement uses TRBV19 and TRBJ2-4, with a possible D match to TRBD1 (6 bases). The CDR3 extends over 14 amino acids. CDR1 is LNHDA, CDR2 SQIVND, per germline (reference sequence). Trimming pared 3 bases from V and 1 base from J, leaving 7 bases between. Here the CDR3 reads CASSMGAAKNIQYF. CDR3 bases: TGTGCCAGTAGTATGGGGGCGGCCAAAAACATTCAGTACTTC. The complete variable domain, with remaining parts taken from reference TRBV19 and TRBJ2-4, reads DGGITQSPKYLFRKEGQNVTLSCEQNLNHDAMYWYRQDPGQGLRLIYYSQIVNDFQKGDIAEGYSVSREKKESFPLTVTSAQKNPTAFYLCASSMGAAKNIQYFGAGTRLSVL.

Only one count was recorded for this clone. CDR3: CASSPNPKTGGTNEKLFF. The CDR3 DNA is TGTGCCAGCAGCCCCAACCCCAAGACGGGTGGGACTAATGAAAAACTGTTTTTT. The gene calls are TRBV5-5 and TRBJ1-4; D is unresolved. Germline CDR1 SGHKS, CDR2 YYEKEE (reference sequence). Trimming pared 4 bases from V and 2 bases from J, leaving 21 bases between. The CDR3 covers 18 residues.

This clone has more than one count but fewer than ten. V gene TRBV5-6 combines with J gene TRBJ2-5; perhaps TRBD1 as D (7 bases). Trimming removed 3 bases from V and 5 bases from J, with 11 bases in between. CDR3 size: 13 residues. Germline-derived CDR1 and CDR2 are SGHDT and YYEEEE. CDR3 sequence (DNA): TGTGCCAGCAGCTACAGGGGAGGCGAGACCCAGTACTTC. Encoded protein: CASSYRGGETQYF. The entire variable domain, with the rest obtained from reference TRBV5-6 and TRBJ2-5, is as follows: DAGVTQSPTHLIKTRGQQVTLRCSPKSGHDTVSWYQQALGQGPQFIFQYYEEEERQRGNFPDRFSGHQFPNYSSELNVNALLLGDSALYLCASSYRGGETQYFGPGTRLLVL.

The chain links TRBV7-2 to TRBJ2-2; a possible D gene is TRBD2 (5 bases). Germline assignment: CDR1 SGHTA and CDR2 FQGNSA. Trimming shortened V by 6 bases and J by 4 bases, and 12 bases separated the two germline ends. The CDR3 sequence is 14 residues long. This CDR3 reads CASRRELGTGELFF. Here the CDR3 DNA reads TGTGCCAGCAGAAGGGAGTTAGGCACCGGGGAGCTGTTTTTT.

The table lists this clone with a count of one. This chain links TRBV11-2 with TRBJ1-4; D uncertain. The CDR3 sequence is 15 residues long. Looked up from germline, CDR1 is SGHAT and CDR2 is FQNNGV. Trimming cost V 1 base and J 3 bases, with 9 bases left between them. This CDR3 is CASSLVRGANEKLFF. As DNA, the CDR3 is TGTGCCAGCAGCTTAGTACGGGGAGCTAATGAAAAACTGTTTTTT.

V usage is TRBV7-2 and J usage is TRBJ2-4; D call uncertain. The germline CDR1 and CDR2 sequences are SGHTA and FQGNSA. V lost 5 bases and J lost 1, with 12 bases in between. CDR3 length: 15 residues. The CDR3 sequence: CASSQPIGAKNIQYF. The DNA for the CDR3 is TGTGCCAGCAGCCAGCCTATTGGGGCCAAAAACATTCAGTACTTC.

The genes are TRBV7-9 and TRBJ2-1; a possible D gene is TRBD1 (6 bases). The V and J ends lost 3 bases and 5 bases respectively, with 14 bases between them. The CDR3 is 15 amino acids. Looked up from germline, CDR1 is SEHNR and CDR2 is FQNEAQ (reference sequence). The CDR3 loop reads CASSFYRTANNEQFF. The CDR3 nucleotides read TGTGCCAGCAGCTTTTACAGGACAGCTAACAATGAGCAGTTCTTC.

This clone was observed a few times. The V call is TRBV15, the J call TRBJ1-1, with D maybe TRBD1 (6 bases). This CDR3 has 14 amino acids. Germline loops: CDR1 LNHNV, CDR2 YYDKDF (reference sequence). The V end lost 4 bases, the J end lost 5 bases, and 14 bases lay between the germline ends. In DNA, the CDR3 is TGTGCCACCAGCACCCAAGAGGGGGGTACTGAAGCTTTCTTT. Its translation: CATSTQEGGTEAFF.

The rearrangement joins TRBV19 to TRBJ2-3; 8 bases are a match to TRBD2. Germline trimming cut 1 base from V and 1 base from J; bases unmatched to any gene: 7. CDR1 LNHDA and CDR2 SQIVND come from the germline V gene (reference sequence). The CDR3 runs 17 residues. The DNA for the CDR3 is TGTGCCAGTAGTATAGGGTTGCGGCGGGGGGGCACAGATACGCAGTATTTT. It encodes CASSIGLRRGGTDTQYF.

V is TRBV6-1 and J is TRBJ1-4, with D maybe TRBD1 (5 bases). CDR1 is MNHNS, CDR2 SASEGT, per germline. The CDR3 runs 15 residues. With 4 bases removed from V and 0 bases from J, the gap between germline ends came to 9 bases. For the CDR3, the DNA is TGTGCCAGCAGTGTGGGGGATGCAACTAATGAAAAACTGTTTTTT. This translates into CASSVGDATNEKLFF.

The gene calls are TRBV20-1 and TRBJ1-4; D is unclear. The CDR3 totals 10 residues. Per the germline V gene, CDR1 is DFQATT and CDR2 is SNEGSKA (reference sequence). Trimming removed 5 bases from V and 6 bases from J, with 4 bases in between. The CDR3 nucleotides read TGCAGTGCTGGGGATGAAAAACTGTTTTTT. Translated, it gives CSAGDEKLFF.

The V gene is TRBV6-5, the J gene TRBJ2-7; perhaps TRBD1 as D (5 bases). There are 16 residues in the CDR3. Germline V CDR1 and CDR2: MNHEY, SVGAGI. V gave up 0 bases and J gave up 0 bases, with 12 bases separating them. CDR3 in DNA: TGTGCCAGCAGTTACTCGAACTTAAGGGGCTCCTACGAGCAGTACTTC. Protein sequence: CASSYSNLRGSYEQYF.

The chain carries TRBV28 and TRBJ1-2; 12 bases match TRBD1. Germline lookup yields CDR1 MDHEN and CDR2 SYDVKM. The CDR3 runs to 15 residues. With V trimmed by 5 bases and J by 8 bases, 9 bases remained unmatched. In DNA, the CDR3 is TGTGCCAGCAGTCGGGCGGGACAGGGGGCTTGGGGCTACACCTTC. Protein sequence: CASSRAGQGAWGYTF.